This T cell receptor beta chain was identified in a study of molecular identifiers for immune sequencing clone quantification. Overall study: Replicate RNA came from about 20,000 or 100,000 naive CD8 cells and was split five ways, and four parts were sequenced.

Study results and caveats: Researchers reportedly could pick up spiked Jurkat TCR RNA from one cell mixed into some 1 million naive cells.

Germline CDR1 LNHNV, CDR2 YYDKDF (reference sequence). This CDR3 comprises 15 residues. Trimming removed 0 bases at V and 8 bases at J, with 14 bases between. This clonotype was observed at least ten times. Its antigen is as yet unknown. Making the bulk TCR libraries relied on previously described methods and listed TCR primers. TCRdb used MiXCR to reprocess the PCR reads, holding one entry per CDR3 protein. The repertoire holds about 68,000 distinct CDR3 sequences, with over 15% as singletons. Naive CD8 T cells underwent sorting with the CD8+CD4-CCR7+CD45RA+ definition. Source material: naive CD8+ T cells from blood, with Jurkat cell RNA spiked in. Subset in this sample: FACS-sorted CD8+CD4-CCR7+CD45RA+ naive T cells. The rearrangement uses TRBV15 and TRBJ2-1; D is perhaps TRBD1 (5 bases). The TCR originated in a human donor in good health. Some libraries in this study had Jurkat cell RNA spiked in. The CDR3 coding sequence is TGTGCCACCAGCAGAGAGGGCCAAGGGGTCGATGAGCAGTTCTTC. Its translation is CATSREGQGVDEQFF.